The source of this T cell receptor beta chain is a study of OX40 agonist ivuxolimab in advanced cancers. V lost 6 bases, J lost 6 bases, and 6 bases lay in between. Germline CDR1 MNHNS, CDR2 SASEGT. This CDR3 spans 10 amino acids. Clones were read by immunoSEQ multiplex PCR, and TCRdb kept only the in-frame ones, dropping some. The sample lists 80,000 or so clones, approximately 85% occurring once. There are a few counts of this clone. The genes are TRBV6-1 and TRBJ2-7; no reliable D call. This sample comprised CD4+ or CD8+ T cells sorted from blood, obtained in a trial of the OX40 agonist ivuxolimab. The TCR comes from an adult with an advanced solid tumor such as melanoma, head and neck, liver or kidney cancer. CDR3 residues: CASRQAEQYF. Here the CDR3 DNA reads TGTGCCAGCAGACAAGCCGAGCAGTACTTC.